Detailed here is one T cell receptor (beta chain). No cognate antigen has been identified for it. Base quality data are lacking; no much larger clone is found one base away. The data originate from a study of OX40 agonist ivuxolimab in advanced cancers. Turning to the overall study: Ivuxolimab was a fully human IgG2 agonistic monoclonal antibody targeting the costimulatory receptor OX40 (CD134). Intravenous ivuxolimab was administered to patients every 2 weeks at six dose levels: 0.01, 0.1, 0.3, 1.5, 3 and 10 mg/kg. Of the roughly 53 patients in dose escalation, about 20 had hepatocellular carcinoma, some 15 had melanoma, 9 had renal cell carcinoma and 9 had head and neck cancer. A male proportion of approximately 83% and a mean age of around 60 years, ranging from about 20 to 85, were recorded for the dose-escalation cohort. Prior anti-PD-1, anti-PD-L1 or anti-CTLA-4 therapy was permitted, and about two fifths of dose-escalation patients had received checkpoint inhibitors. Three dose-escalation patients achieved partial responses, one with hepatocellular carcinoma and two with cutaneous melanoma. The purpose of peripheral TCRbeta sequencing was to test whether ivuxolimab changed TCR sequence diversity and led to clonal T-cell expansion. The monotherapy dose-escalation portion (N of about 50 patients) of the phase I ivuxolimab trial is reported in the paper. General findings and caveats noted by the study authors: After ivuxolimab, CD8+ T cells had more expanded clones than CD4+ T cells on average. Low levels of normalized T-cell clonal expansion were also seen in some nonresponding patients. Partial responders in the 0.1-3.0 mg/kg groups had among the lowest normalized peripheral clonal expansion, especially among CD8+ T cells. At doses of 0.1 to 3.0 mg/kg, clonal expansion of both CD4+ and CD8+ blood T cells was observed from baseline to week 6. The antigen specificity of the peripheral T cells that underwent clonal expansion was not determined.

For sequencing of the TCRbeta CDR3 region, genomic DNA was extracted from the sorted cells. TCRbeta CDR3 regions were sequenced using the immunoSEQ Assay. TCRdb carries this immuneACCESS record with in-frame sequences only. Its versions omit some clonotypes, under half of them owing to an unresolved V gene in the studies checked, with the rest unexplained. The sample table records about 15,000 clones; roughly 90% of these occur just once. The ten biggest clones cover around 29% of the sample. The trial excluded patients who had a history of autoimmune disease or were on systemic immunosuppression. Peripheral blood for TCR sequencing was collected from all dose cohorts at baseline, on cycle 4 day 1, and on cycle 7 day 1. The samples were taken from a phase I, first-in-human, multicenter, open-label dose-escalation trial of ivuxolimab. The trial enrolled adults with locally advanced or metastatic head and neck squamous cell, hepatocellular, melanoma or renal cell carcinoma. Before TCR sequencing, CD4+ and CD8+ T cells were separately sorted from peripheral blood.

The CDR3 starts with the cysteine, ends with the phenylalanine, and has 21 residues. Of the read, only the CDR3 DNA is kept; its 63 bases are in frame from base 1. Trimming leaves V shorter by 2 bases and J shorter by 0 bases, with the junction holding 19 bases beyond the gene matches. Reading the germline V gene (reference sequence) gives CDR1 LNHNV and CDR2 YYDKDF. The rearranged segments are TRBV15 and TRBJ2-1, and 7 junction bases match TRBD2. The sequences come from CD4+ or CD8+ T cells sorted from blood, collected in a trial of the OX40 agonist ivuxolimab. The clonotype comes from an adult with an advanced solid tumor such as melanoma, head and neck, liver or kidney cancer. The CDR3 protein sequence reads: CATSRPLREGGPRGSYNEQFF. The DNA sequence is given as TGTGCCACCAGCAGACCCCTCAGAGAGGGAGGGCCGCGGGGCTCCTACAATGAGCAGTTCTTC. Beyond the CDR3, the reference TRBV15 and TRBJ2-1 genes provide the residues; the full variable domain reads: DAMVIQNPRYQVTQFGKPVTLSCSQTLNHNVMYWYQQKSSQAPKLLFHYYDKDFNNEADTPDNFQSRRPNTSFCFLDIRSPGLGDTAMYLCATSRPLREGGPRGSYNEQFFGPGTRLTVL.